The rows below give T cell receptor beta chains drawn from one sample of a study of shared clonotypes between healthy human individuals. Profiled with immunoSEQ multiplex PCR; TCRdb holds only in-frame clones, not every one. This table has about 520,000 clones, roughly 95% appearing once. Sequenced input: naive CD4+ T cells sorted from blood. Receptor source: a woman under 40 in good health. CDR3s include the opening cysteine and the closing phenylalanine or tryptophan. The D gene is left open where the match is weak. Only part of the rows carry a size: once, few, many, or a class if the clone is expanded.

TRBJ2-7	12	-	-	TRBV9	TGTGCCAGCAGCAGTTTGGGTTACGAGCAGTACTTC	CASSSLGYEQYF
TRBJ2-7	14	-	-	TRBV27	TGTGCCAGCAGTTTACGTGGGACCAGGGACGAGCAGTACTTC	CASSLRGTRDEQYF
TRBJ2-3	15	-	-	TRBV19	TGTGCCAGCAGGAATATAGCGGCTAGCACAGATACGCAGTATTTT	CASRNIAASTDTQYF
TRBJ1-1	13	-	-	TRBV5-1	TGCGCCAGCAGCCGGGGGGGAAACACTGAAGCTTTCTTT	CASSRGGNTEAFF
TRBJ1-4	17	-	-	TRBV18	TGTGCCAGCTCACCACCGGTGGGGACCCGGTCGGGGGAAAAACTGTTTTTT	CASSPPVGTRSGEKLFF
TRBJ2-7	14	-	TRBD2	TRBV10-2	TGCGCCAGCAGACTAGCGGGCAGCTCCTACGAGCAGTACTTC	CASRLAGSSYEQYF
TRBJ2-7	12	-	TRBD2	TRBV28	TGTGCCAGCCACGATACTAGCGGGACGACGTACTTC	CASHDTSGTTYF
TRBJ2-1	12	-	-	TRBV29-1	TGCAGCGGTGCCACAGGAGGCAATGAGCAGTTCTTC	CSGATGGNEQFF
TRBJ2-3	13	-	-	TRBV19	TGTGCCAGTAGTATAGATCTGTTAGATACGCAGTATTTT	CASSIDLLDTQYF
TRBJ2-7	12	-	-	TRBV6-1	TGTGCCAGCAGCCGAGTCTCCTACGAGCAGTACTTC	CASSRVSYEQYF
TRBJ2-7	14	-	-	TRBV9	TGTGCCAGCAGCGTGGGAGGAGGACGATACGAGCAGTACTTC	CASSVGGGRYEQYF
TRBJ1-1	15	-	-	TRBV15	TGTGCCACCAGCAGAGATCTAGGGAGGAGGACTGAAGCTTTCTTT	CATSRDLGRRTEAFF
TRBJ2-5	15	-	-	TRBV30	TGTGCCTGGAGTGGAATGGCTTGGGGGAGGGAGACCCAGTACTTC	CAWSGMAWGRETQYF
TRBJ2-7	15	once	-	TRBV6-6	TGTGCCAGCAGTTACTCGTTGGGTATTACCTACGAGCAGTACTTC	CASSYSLGITYEQYF
TRBJ1-1	15	-	-	TRBV28	TGTGCCAGCAGTTTAGACACCTACTTGAACACTGAAGCTTTCTTT	CASSLDTYLNTEAFF
TRBJ2-7	14	-	-	TRBV30	TGTGCCTGGAGTGTGCCCGGCGGCAGCTACGAGCAGTACTTC	CAWSVPGGSYEQYF
TRBJ1-1	11	once	-	TRBV29-1	TGCAGCGTGAACAGGAACACTGAAGCTTTCTTT	CSVNRNTEAFF
TRBJ1-2	15	-	-	TRBV11-2	TGTGCCAGCAGTCGTTTGGCGGATTCTAACTATGGCTACACCTTC	CASSRLADSNYGYTF
TRBJ2-7	15	-	-	TRBV7-8	TGTGCCAGCAGCTTAGTAGACGGTGTTTGGTACGAGCAGTACTTC	CASSLVDGVWYEQYF
TRBJ2-1	19	-	-	TRBV5-5	TGTGCCAGCAGCTTTAGGCCCAACTTAGGGGGGAGAGGTAGGAATGAGCAGTTCTTC	CASSFRPNLGGRGRNEQFF
TRBJ2-7	14	-	TRBD1	TRBV28	TGTGCCAGCAGTTCCGGACAGGGACCCCACGAGCAGTACTTC	CASSSGQGPHEQYF
TRBJ1-1	12	-	-	TRBV27	TGTGCCAGCAGAGCAGGCTACACTGAAGCTTTCTTT	CASRAGYTEAFF
TRBJ1-1	14	-	-	TRBV5-1	TGCGCCAGCATACCGGGCGATATGAACACTGAAGCTTTCTTT	CASIPGDMNTEAFF
TRBJ2-1	16	-	TRBD2	TRBV19	TGTGCCAGTAGTATAGGTACTAGCGGTCCCTACAATGAGCAGTTCTTC	CASSIGTSGPYNEQFF
TRBJ2-1	19	once	TRBD2	TRBV4-1	TGCGCCAGCAGCCATAGGTTAGTAGCGGGAGGGCTTTCCTACAATGAGCAGTTCTTC	CASSHRLVAGGLSYNEQFF
TRBJ1-2	17	-	TRBD1	TRBV27	TGTGCCAGCTTCCCAACAATTCCGGGACAGGGGAACTATGGCTACACCTTC	CASFPTIPGQGNYGYTF
TRBJ2-1	12	-	-	TRBV19	TGTGCCAGTAGTATCCCATCCAATGAGCAGTTCTTC	CASSIPSNEQFF
TRBJ2-5	15	-	-	TRBV18	TGTGCCAGCTCTCCTCAGGGCGGCCGAGGAGAGACCCAGTACTTC	CASSPQGGRGETQYF
TRBJ2-3	17	-	-	TRBV4-1	TGCGCCAGCAGCCAAGATGAACCAGGGCTAGGCGCAGATACGCAGTATTTT	CASSQDEPGLGADTQYF
TRBJ2-5	15	-	-	TRBV28	TGTGCCAGCAGTCTCCGGACGTCACACCAAGAGACCCAGTACTTC	CASSLRTSHQETQYF
TRBJ2-5	13	-	TRBD2	TRBV5-1	TGCGCCAGCAGCGTACTAGCGGAAGAGACCCAGTACTTC	CASSVLAEETQYF
TRBJ2-5	14	-	-	TRBV5-4	TGTGCCAGCAGCTTGGCTCTTTACCAAGAGACCCAGTACTTC	CASSLALYQETQYF
TRBJ2-2	14	once	-	TRBV18	TGTGCCAGCTCACCAGACTCCAACACCGGGGAGCTGTTTTTT	CASSPDSNTGELFF
TRBJ2-3	17	-	-	TRBV21-1	TGTGCCAGCAGCAAATGCCCGTCCCCAGGGGGCGAAGATACGCAGTATTTT	CASSKCPSPGGEDTQYF
TRBJ2-7	14	-	TRBD1	TRBV5-1	TGCGCCAGCAGCACCGGACAGGGTTCGTACGAGCAGTACTTC	CASSTGQGSYEQYF
TRBJ2-7	14	-	-	TRBV19	TGTGCCAGTAGCCGCCGCAGGGGGGCCTACGAGCAGTACTTC	CASSRRRGAYEQYF
TRBJ2-1	15	-	TRBD1	TRBV19	TGTGCCAGTAGTATGGGACAGGGGTCCTACAATGAGCAGTTCTTC	CASSMGQGSYNEQFF
TRBJ1-2	13	-	-	TRBV7-3	TGTGCCAGCAGCCCCATGGGGGTAGGTGGCTACACCTTC	CASSPMGVGGYTF
TRBJ2-1	15	-	-	TRBV28	TGTGCCAGCAGCCCCCCCGGGCTGGAATACAATGAGCAGTTCTTC	CASSPPGLEYNEQFF
TRBJ1-1	14	-	-	TRBV5-3	TGTGCCAGAAGCTTGGCAGGGGCGAACACTGAAGCTTTCTTT	CARSLAGANTEAFF
TRBJ2-6	20	-	TRBD1	TRBV19	TGTGCCAGTAGTATAGTCCCGGGACAGGGTTGGGGATCTGGGGCCAACGTCCTGACTTTC	CASSIVPGQGWGSGANVLTF
TRBJ1-2	15	-	TRBD1	TRBV4-1	TGCGCCAGCAGCCAAGACCGGGGGACAGCTTATGGCTACACCTTC	CASSQDRGTAYGYTF
TRBJ2-7	13	-	-	TRBV5-5	TGTGCCAGCAGCTCGGGGGACTCCTACGAGCAGTACTTC	CASSSGDSYEQYF
TRBJ1-1	16	-	-	TRBV14	TGTGCCAGCAGCCAAGATTTTGGGGCGGGAAGGACTGAAGCTTTCTTT	CASSQDFGAGRTEAFF
TRBJ2-1	13	-	-	TRBV6-5	TGTGCCAGCAGGCCCCCGGGAAACAATGAGCAGTTCTTC	CASRPPGNNEQFF
TRBJ2-2	15	-	TRBD2	TRBV7-3	TGTGCCAGCAGCTTAACCGGGACTAGCACCGGGGAGCTGTTTTTT	CASSLTGTSTGELFF
TRBJ2-7	11	-	TRBD2	TRBV20-1	TGCAGTGCCCGGGAGGGATACGAGCAGTACTTC	CSAREGYEQYF
TRBJ2-4	11	-	TRBD2	TRBV7-9	TGTGCCAGCAAGGGGCTAGCGGAACAGTACTTC	CASKGLAEQYF
TRBJ2-6	16	-	TRBD1	TRBV11-2	TGTGCCAGCAGCTTAGTACAGGGGACTGGGGCCAACGTCCTGACTTTC	CASSLVQGTGANVLTF
TRBJ2-1	14	-	-	TRBV28	TGTGCCAGCAGTTTAGAACAGGTCAACAATGAGCAGTTCTTC	CASSLEQVNNEQFF
TRBJ2-5	14	-	TRBD1	TRBV5-1	TGCGCCAGCAGCCCAACGACAGGGGAAGAGACCCAGTACTTC	CASSPTTGEETQYF